The clone carrying this T cell receptor (beta chain) was seen a handful of times. Its antigen is not identified. Measured with immunoSEQ multiplex PCR; TCRdb has only the in-frame clones, and not every one. The table records roughly 150,000 clones, approximately 89% of them present only once. This CDR3 comprises 15 residues. CDR1 SGHKS and CDR2 YYEKEE come from the germline V gene (reference sequence). V was pared by 4 bases and J by 1 base, with 7 bases of the junction left unmatched. The record originates from a study of T cell responses to AZD1222 COVID-19 vaccine. General study points: Baseline antibody screening turned up just a handful of seropositive AZD1222 recipients. It was only after the peak T cell response that any repertoires were sampled. Breadth and depth of Spike-specific TCRs rose after two AZD1222 doses.

V is TRBV5-5 and J is TRBJ1-1; 7 bases map to TRBD1. The starting material was peripheral blood, obtained on day 0 of MenACWY control vaccination. The sequence was obtained from an adult in good health. This chain's CDR3 is CASSLTGATNTEAFF. The DNA of the CDR3 is TGTGCCAGCAGCCTCACAGGGGCTACGAACACTGAAGCTTTCTTT.